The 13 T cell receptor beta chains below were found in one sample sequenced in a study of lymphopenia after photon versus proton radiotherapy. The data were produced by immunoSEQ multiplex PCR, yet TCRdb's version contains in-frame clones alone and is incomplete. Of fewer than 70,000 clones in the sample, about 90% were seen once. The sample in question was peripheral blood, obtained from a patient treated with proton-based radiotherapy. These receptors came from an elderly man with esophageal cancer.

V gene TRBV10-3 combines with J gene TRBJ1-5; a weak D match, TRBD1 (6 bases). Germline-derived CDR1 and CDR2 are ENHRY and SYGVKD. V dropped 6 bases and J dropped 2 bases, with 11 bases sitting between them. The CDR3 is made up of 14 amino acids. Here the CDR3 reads CAIRDRTGNQPQHF. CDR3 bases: TGTGCCATCAGGGACCGGACAGGCAATCAGCCCCAGCATTTT.

The CDR3 DNA reads as TGTGCCTGGGGGAGGGCAAACACTGAAGCTTTCTTT. Amino acid sequence: CAWGRANTEAFF. This chain joins TRBV30 and TRBJ1-1; the D is unclear. Germline V lookup: CDR1 GTSNPN, CDR2 SVGIG (reference sequence). The CDR3 sequence is 12 residues long. V was clipped by 5 bases and J by 2 bases, with 9 bases between them.

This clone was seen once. The CDR3 here is CASSLSERSEAFF. For the CDR3, the DNA is TGTGCCAGCAGCTTATCTGAGAGATCTGAAGCTTTCTTT. The chain has TRBV7-3 and TRBJ1-1; the D is unclear. Trimming left V 2 bases short and J 6 bases short, with 10 bases between. Germline loops: CDR1 SGHTA, CDR2 FQGTGA. The CDR3 is 13 amino acids.

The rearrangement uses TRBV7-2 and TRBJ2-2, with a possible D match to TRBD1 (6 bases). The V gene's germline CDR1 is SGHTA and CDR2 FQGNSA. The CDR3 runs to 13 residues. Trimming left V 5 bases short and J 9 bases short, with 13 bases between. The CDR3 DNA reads TGTGCCAGCAGCCTTGGACAGATCCGGGAGCTGTTTTTT. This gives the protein CASSLGQIRELFF.

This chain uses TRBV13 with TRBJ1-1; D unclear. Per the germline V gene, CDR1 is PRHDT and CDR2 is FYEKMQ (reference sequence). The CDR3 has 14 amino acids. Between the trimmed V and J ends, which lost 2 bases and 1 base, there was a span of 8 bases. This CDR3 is CASSLSAGNTEAFF. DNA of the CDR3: TGTGCCAGCAGCTTATCGGCGGGGAACACTGAAGCTTTCTTT. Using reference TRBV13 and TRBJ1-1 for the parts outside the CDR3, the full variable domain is AAGVIQSPRHLIKEKRETATLKCYPIPRHDTVYWYQQGPGQDPQFLISFYEKMQSDKGSIPDRFSAQQFSDYHSELNMSSLELGDSALYFCASSLSAGNTEAFFGQGTRLTVV.

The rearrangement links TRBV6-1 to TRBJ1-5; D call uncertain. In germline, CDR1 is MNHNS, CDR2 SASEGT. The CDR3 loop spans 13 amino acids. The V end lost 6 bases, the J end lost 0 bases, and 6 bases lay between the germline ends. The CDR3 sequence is CASSIVSNQPQHF. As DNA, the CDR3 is TGTGCCAGCAGCATCGTTAGCAATCAGCCCCAGCATTTT.

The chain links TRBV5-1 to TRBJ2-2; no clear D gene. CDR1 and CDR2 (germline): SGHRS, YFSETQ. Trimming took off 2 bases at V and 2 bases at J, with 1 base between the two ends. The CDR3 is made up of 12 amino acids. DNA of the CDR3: TGCGCCAGCAGCTTCAACACCGGGGAGCTGTTTTTT. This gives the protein CASSFNTGELFF.

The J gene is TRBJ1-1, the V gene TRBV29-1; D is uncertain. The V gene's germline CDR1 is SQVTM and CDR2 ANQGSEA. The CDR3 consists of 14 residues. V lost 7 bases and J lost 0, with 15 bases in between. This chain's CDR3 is CSAGERVMNTEAFF. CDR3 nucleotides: TGCAGCGCGGGAGAGCGGGTCATGAACACTGAAGCTTTCTTT.

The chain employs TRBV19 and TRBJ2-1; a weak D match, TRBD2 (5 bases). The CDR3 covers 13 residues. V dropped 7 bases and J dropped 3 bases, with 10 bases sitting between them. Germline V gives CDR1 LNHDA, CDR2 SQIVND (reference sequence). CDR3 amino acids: CASKDSGYNEQFF. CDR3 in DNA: TGTGCCAGTAAGGACTCAGGCTACAATGAGCAGTTCTTC.

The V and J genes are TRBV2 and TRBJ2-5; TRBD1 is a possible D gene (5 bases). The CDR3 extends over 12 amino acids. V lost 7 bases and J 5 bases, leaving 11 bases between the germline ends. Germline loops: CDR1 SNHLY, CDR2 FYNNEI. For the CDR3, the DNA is TGTGCCAGCACATGGGGCTTGGAGACCCAGTACTTC. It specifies CASTWGLETQYF. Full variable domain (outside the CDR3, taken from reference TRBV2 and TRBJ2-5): EPEVTQTPSHQVTQMGQEVILRCVPISNHLYFYWYRQILGQKVEFLVSFYNNEISEKSEIFDDQFSVERPDGSNFTLKIRSTKLEDSAMYFCASTWGLETQYFGPGTRLLVL.

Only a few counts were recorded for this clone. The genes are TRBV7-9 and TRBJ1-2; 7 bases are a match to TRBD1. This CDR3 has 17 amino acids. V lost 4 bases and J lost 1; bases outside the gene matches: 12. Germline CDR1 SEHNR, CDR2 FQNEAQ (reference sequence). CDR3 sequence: CASSSVRDSGFNYGYTF. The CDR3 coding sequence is TGTGCCAGCAGCTCAGTCCGGGACAGCGGCTTTAACTATGGCTACACCTTC.

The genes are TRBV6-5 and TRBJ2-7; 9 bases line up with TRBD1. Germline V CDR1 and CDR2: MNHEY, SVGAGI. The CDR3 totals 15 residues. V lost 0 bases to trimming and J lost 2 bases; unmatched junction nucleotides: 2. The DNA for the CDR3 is TGTGCCAGCAGTTACTCATGGACAGGGGCCTACGAGCAGTACTTC. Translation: CASSYSWTGAYEQYF.

In DNA, the CDR3 is TGTGCCAGCAGCTTAATTTTCGGGCAAAGCACAGATACGCAGTATTTT. This translates into CASSLIFGQSTDTQYF. V gene TRBV7-3 combines with J gene TRBJ2-3; D uncertain. The CDR3 has 16 amino acids. Trimming took 1 base from V and 0 from J, leaving 11 bases between them. CDR1 is SGHTA, CDR2 FQGTGA, per germline.